These 11 T cell receptor beta chains share one sample of origin, sequenced in a study of cytomegalovirus exposure and HLA in healthy donors. Primers included in the PCR were 60 Vbeta and 13 Jbeta primers. Here immunoSEQ multiplex PCR was the method, and the copy in TCRdb shows in-frame clones only, minus some. Of about 140,000 clones in the sample, 80% are singletons; the top ten hold approximately 5.1%. Sequenced: PBMCs. The receptors originated from a male donor in good health and CMV-seronegative.

The rearrangement links TRBV6-5 to TRBJ1-1; 8 positions agree with TRBD1. Trimming removed 4 bases from V and 3 bases from J; junction bases left unmatched: 10. Per the germline V gene, CDR1 is MNHEY and CDR2 is SVGAGI. The CDR3 runs 16 residues. CDR3 amino acids: CASSFRTGKTDTEAFF. The CDR3 DNA reads TGTGCCAGCAGTTTTCGGACAGGGAAAACGGACACTGAAGCTTTCTTT.

The rearrangement uses TRBV30 and TRBJ2-3; 9 bases match TRBD2. The ends lost 3 bases at V and 2 bases at J; junction bases unmatched: 3. The germline gives CDR1 GTSNPN, CDR2 SVGIG (reference sequence). The CDR3 is 14 amino acids. The CDR3 sequence is CAWSLAGYTDTQYF. The DNA for the CDR3 is TGTGCCTGGAGCCTAGCGGGGTACACAGATACGCAGTATTTT.

The chain joins TRBV7-9 to TRBJ1-4; D might be TRBD1 (6 bases). Per germline, CDR1 SEHNR and CDR2 FQNEAQ (reference sequence). This CDR3 is built from 14 residues. Trimming stripped 5 bases from V and 8 bases from J, with 15 bases between. CDR3 in DNA: TGTGCCAGCAGCCCGCCAGGGGCTCAGGAAAAACTGTTTTTT. It is translated as CASSPPGAQEKLFF.

The chain recombines TRBV7-6 with TRBJ1-3; TRBD1 might be the D (6 bases). V lost 4 bases and J 0 bases, leaving 13 bases between the germline ends. This CDR3 spans 16 amino acids. Germline CDR1 is SGHVS and CDR2 is FNYEAQ. CDR3 sequence reads: CASSYESGVSGNTIYF. The CDR3 DNA follows: TGTGCCAGCAGCTACGAGTCAGGGGTCTCTGGAAACACCATATATTTT.

This chain links TRBV10-3 with TRBJ1-4, with no clear D. Germline V gives CDR1 ENHRY, CDR2 SYGVKD. Trimming left V 6 bases short and J 8 bases short, with 13 bases between. The CDR3 spans 13 residues. The CDR3 spells CAIRSTEEEKLFF. The DNA for the CDR3 is TGTGCCATCAGGTCTACCGAGGAGGAAAAACTGTTTTTT.

The chain employs TRBV2 and TRBJ2-2; a weak D match, TRBD1 (6 bases). V lost 7 bases, J lost 2 bases, and 17 bases lay in between. The CDR3 length is 16 residues. Germline lookup yields CDR1 SNHLY and CDR2 FYNNEI. The CDR3 protein is CASTFEGQINTGELFF. The CDR3 region has the DNA TGTGCCAGCACCTTCGAAGGACAGATAAACACCGGGGAGCTGTTTTTT.

J is TRBJ2-5 and V is TRBV28, with 10 bases matching TRBD1. The CDR3 has 14 residues. CDR1 MDHEN and CDR2 SYDVKM come from the germline V gene. J lost 4 bases, V lost 5 bases, and 4 bases had no gene match. CDR3 amino acids: CASSDRGLRETQYF. The CDR3 DNA is TGTGCCAGCAGTGACAGGGGGCTTCGAGAGACCCAGTACTTC.

The chain couples TRBV7-9 to TRBJ2-4, with D maybe TRBD2 (6 bases). V was clipped by 3 bases and J by 2 bases, with 11 bases between them. CDR3 size: 15 residues. CDR1 is SEHNR, CDR2 FQNEAQ, per germline (reference sequence). The CDR3 sequence: CASSLTGDPKNIQYF. In nucleotides, the CDR3 is TGTGCCAGCAGCTTGACGGGGGATCCCAAAAACATTCAGTACTTC.

The chain has TRBV7-2 and TRBJ2-5; 7 nucleotides match TRBD2. This CDR3 is 15 amino acids long. V trimming: 1 base; J trimming: 1 base; junction bases outside the gene matches: 3. The germline CDR1 and CDR2 sequences are SGHTA and FQGNSA. CDR3 sequence: CASSLGGGIQETQYF. The CDR3 bases are TGTGCCAGCAGCTTAGGGGGGGGGATCCAAGAGACCCAGTACTTC.

The V and J genes are TRBV5-4 and TRBJ2-7; perhaps TRBD2 as D (5 bases). The V end was cut by 0 bases, the J end by 6 bases, with 7 bases between. The germline V gene encodes CDR1 SGHNT and CDR2 YYREEE (reference sequence). The CDR3 covers 12 residues. CDR3 residues: CASSLEGAEQYF. The CDR3 DNA reads as TGTGCCAGCAGCTTGGAGGGAGCCGAGCAGTACTTC.

This chain joins TRBV23-1 and TRBJ1-5, with no clear D. TRBV23-1 is assigned to the ORF class and has an uncertain function. The CDR3 sequence is 16 residues long. Trimming pared 7 bases from V and 5 bases from J, leaving 21 bases between. CDR3 sequence: CASTAGREGGDQPQHF. In DNA, the CDR3 is TGCGCCAGCACCGCAGGTCGCGAGGGCGGGGATCAGCCCCAGCATTTT.